These 13 T cell receptor beta chains originate from one sample sequenced in a study of cytomegalovirus exposure and HLA in healthy donors. Primers: 60 Vbeta forward and 13 Jbeta reverse. Method: immunoSEQ multiplex PCR; TCRdb's copy keeps in-frame clones and lacks some. The sample contains about 140,000 clones, about 80% of which appear only once. Specimen: PBMCs. The receptors stem from a woman aged 35 to 49 in good health and CMV-seropositive.

V and J are TRBV7-6 and TRBJ2-2; D is undetermined. The V and J ends lost 0 bases and 9 bases respectively, with 8 bases between them. Germline V gene sequence: CDR1 SGHVS, CDR2 FNYEAQ. The CDR3 length is 13 residues. CDR3 amino acids: CASSLALKRELFF. CDR3 DNA sequence: TGTGCCAGCAGCTTAGCCTTAAAAAGGGAGCTGTTTTTT.

This chain links TRBV7-2 with TRBJ1-2; D is uncertain. This CDR3 is 15 amino acids long. V shed 2 bases and J shed 1 base, with 11 bases lying between them. Germline CDR1 SGHTA, CDR2 FQGNSA. CDR3 protein: CASSLSAGLNYGYTF. CDR3 sequence (DNA): TGTGCCAGCAGCTTATCGGCAGGACTTAACTATGGCTACACCTTC.

The table lists this clone with a few counts. The chain uses TRBV5-1 and TRBJ2-3; D might be TRBD1 (5 bases). V lost 2 bases and J 5 bases, leaving 12 bases between the germline ends. The germline gives CDR1 SGHRS, CDR2 YFSETQ. This CDR3 region has 14 residues. Here the CDR3 reads CASSLGHQGDTQYF. CDR3 DNA sequence: TGCGCCAGCAGCTTAGGCCACCAGGGAGATACGCAGTATTTT.

The genes are TRBV29-1 and TRBJ1-1; TRBD1 matches at 7 bases. The CDR3 sequence is 14 residues long. Per germline, CDR1 SQVTM and CDR2 ANQGSEA. J gave up 0 bases and V 3 bases, and 4 bases lay outside the gene matches. The CDR3 region has the DNA TGCAGCGTTGAGGGGACAGACTTGAACACTGAAGCTTTCTTT. Translation: CSVEGTDLNTEAFF.

The rearrangement joins TRBV18 to TRBJ2-1, with a possible D match to TRBD1 (5 bases). In germline, CDR1 is KGHSH, CDR2 LQKENI. The CDR3 length is 13 residues. Deletions cut 2 bases from V and 4 bases from J, with 6 bases between. The CDR3 protein is CASSPYRYNEQFF. CDR3 coding DNA: TGTGCCAGCTCACCATACAGGTACAATGAGCAGTTCTTC.

The CDR3 nucleotides read TGTGCCGGGACCAGCGGGAGCGGGACAGATACGCAGTATTTT. Protein sequence: CAGTSGSGTDTQYF. The chain employs TRBV2 and TRBJ2-3; 8 nucleotides line up with TRBD2. Germline CDR1 is SNHLY and CDR2 is FYNNEI. The CDR3 has 14 amino acids. The junction had 10 bases not matched to a gene; V was cut back by 11 bases and J by 3 bases.

The chain recombines TRBV23-1 with TRBJ2-3, with D possibly matching TRBD2 (5 bases). TRBV23-1 is identified as an open reading frame with a role that is uncertain. V lost 0 bases and J 4 bases, leaving 11 bases between the germline ends. This CDR3 is built from 15 residues. The CDR3: CASSQSEDSPDTQYF. The CDR3 region has the DNA TGCGCCAGCAGTCAATCGGAGGATAGCCCAGATACGCAGTATTTT.

Concerning this clone: The sample holds other DNA sequences that translate to the same CDR3. This chain joins TRBV5-1 and TRBJ2-5; a weak D match, TRBD2 (6 bases). This CDR3 contains 15 residues. The V gene's germline CDR1 is SGHRS and CDR2 YFSETQ. V was trimmed by 4 bases and J by 5 bases, leaving 18 bases between them. The CDR3 here is CASSPGVRTGETQYF. The CDR3 nucleotides are TGCGCCAGCAGCCCGGGGGTACGGACTGGGGAGACCCAGTACTTC.

This chain links TRBV11-2 with TRBJ2-5; no reliable D call. This CDR3 region has 15 residues. V was cut by 3 bases and J by 3 bases, with 14 bases left in between. Per the germline V gene, CDR1 is SGHAT and CDR2 is FQNNGV. The CDR3 sequence: CASSFTPQAKETQYF. The DNA of the CDR3 is TGTGCCAGCAGCTTCACTCCCCAGGCGAAAGAGACCCAGTACTTC.

The chain couples TRBV18 to TRBJ1-3; TRBD1 agrees at 8 bases. The CDR3 consists of 18 residues. Germline V gene sequence: CDR1 KGHSH, CDR2 LQKENI. The V and J ends lost 1 base and 2 bases, in that order; junction bases with no gene match: 10. CDR3 protein: CASSPLWTGSIAGNTIYF. As DNA, the CDR3 is TGTGCCAGCTCACCACTGTGGACAGGGAGTATAGCTGGAAACACCATATATTTT.

The chain joins TRBV6-5 to TRBJ2-5; 7 bases line up with TRBD1. Germline CDR1 and CDR2: MNHEY and SVGAGI. The CDR3 loop spans 14 amino acids. Unmatched junction bases numbered 11, after V lost 5 bases and J lost 8 bases. CDR3 DNA: TGTGCCAGCAGTGAACAGGGGCCCGGGGTTACCCAGTACTTC. Its protein product is CASSEQGPGVTQYF.

The rearrangement joins TRBV4-2 to TRBJ1-1; TRBD1 agrees at 9 bases. Trimming cost V 4 bases and J 11 bases; bases outside gene matches: 14. Per germline, CDR1 LGHNA and CDR2 YNFKEQ. There are 15 residues in the CDR3. CDR3: CASSLPPPGQGLAFF. The CDR3 coding sequence is TGTGCCAGCAGCCTACCTCCGCCGGGACAGGGATTGGCTTTCTTT.

This clone was observed a few times. This chain links TRBV21-1 with TRBJ2-6; the table calls TRBD1, which could not be checked here. TRBV21-1 is tagged as a pseudogene. The CDR3 covers 19 residues. Here the CDR3 reads CASNTPQDRWSSGANVLTF. The CDR3, as DNA: TGTGCCAGCAACACCCCCCAAGACAGGTGGAGCTCTGGGGCCAACGTCCTGACTTTC.